A selection of T cell receptor beta chains follows, all from one sample in a study of blood T cell repertoires in COVID-19. Assay used: immunoSEQ multiplex PCR; TCRdb lists only in-frame clones, some missing. Altogether around 84,000 clones are present, around three quarters being singletons, with the ten largest covering approximately 5.4%. Specimen: peripheral blood. Receptor source: a man aged 45 to 65 with active or convalescent COVID-19. Both conserved end residues are part of each CDR3. D genes are given only for firm matches. Size values are once, few and many counts, or a class for expanded clones, and some rows have none.

j_call: TRBJ1-1; d_call: TRBD1; clone_size: .; cdr3_length: 15; v_call: TRBV10-3; cdr3_nt: TGTGCCATCAGTGCGGGACAGAGTACGAACACTGAAGCTTTCTTT; cdr3_aa: CAISAGQSTNTEAFF
j_call: TRBJ1-5; d_call: .; clone_size: many; cdr3_length: 15; v_call: TRBV2; cdr3_nt: TGTGCCAGCAGTCCTAACAGGACCCCTAATCAGCCCCAGCATTTT; cdr3_aa: CASSPNRTPNQPQHF
j_call: TRBJ2-3; d_call: TRBD2; clone_size: .; cdr3_length: 16; v_call: TRBV19; cdr3_nt: TGTGCCAGTAATAACGACGTAGGTGGGGGGGCAGATACGCAGTATTTT; cdr3_aa: CASNNDVGGGADTQYF
j_call: TRBJ1-2; d_call: TRBD1; clone_size: .; cdr3_length: 14; v_call: TRBV14; cdr3_nt: TGTGCCAGCAGCCAGGACAGGGGAGTCTATGGCTACACCTTC; cdr3_aa: CASSQDRGVYGYTF
j_call: TRBJ2-7; d_call: .; clone_size: .; cdr3_length: 13; v_call: TRBV2; cdr3_nt: TGTGCCAGCAGTGAAGCTTGGAGTTACGAGCAGTACTTC; cdr3_aa: CASSEAWSYEQYF
j_call: TRBJ2-3; d_call: TRBD2; clone_size: .; cdr3_length: 17; v_call: TRBV6-2/TRBV6-3; cdr3_nt: TGTGCCAGCAGTTACCTTCGTTCCAGCGGGACGGGGGATACGCAGTATTTT; cdr3_aa: CASSYLRSSGTGDTQYF
j_call: TRBJ2-1; d_call: .; clone_size: .; cdr3_length: 14; v_call: TRBV7-3; cdr3_nt: TGTGCCAGCAGCTCCGCCGAGGGAGTCGATGAGCAGTTCTTC; cdr3_aa: CASSSAEGVDEQFF
j_call: TRBJ1-4; d_call: TRBD1; clone_size: .; cdr3_length: 15; v_call: TRBV6-5; cdr3_nt: TGTGCCAGCAGCGGTGGGACAGGGGAGGATGAAAAACTGTTTTTT; cdr3_aa: CASSGGTGEDEKLFF
j_call: TRBJ2-7; d_call: TRBD1; clone_size: .; cdr3_length: 15; v_call: TRBV19; cdr3_nt: TGTGCCAGCACCGCCGGGACAGGGCTCTCCTACGAGCAGTACTTC; cdr3_aa: CASTAGTGLSYEQYF
j_call: TRBJ1-1; d_call: TRBD1; clone_size: once; cdr3_length: 14; v_call: TRBV10-3; cdr3_nt: TGTGCCATCAGTGGGGCAGGGGGGTTCGCTGAAGCTTTCTTT; cdr3_aa: CAISGAGGFAEAFF
j_call: TRBJ1-1; d_call: TRBD1; clone_size: .; cdr3_length: 14; v_call: TRBV6-5; cdr3_nt: TGTGCCAGCAACCGACAGGGCGGGACCCCTGAAGCTTTCTTT; cdr3_aa: CASNRQGGTPEAFF
j_call: TRBJ1-6; d_call: .; clone_size: .; cdr3_length: 14; v_call: TRBV19; cdr3_nt: TGTGCCAGTAGTCTACAGGGAGGGGATTCACCCCTCCACTTT; cdr3_aa: CASSLQGGDSPLHF
j_call: TRBJ2-1; d_call: TRBD2; clone_size: .; cdr3_length: 14; v_call: TRBV11-1; cdr3_nt: TGTGCCAGCAGCGCTTCTAGCGGGATTAGGGAGCAGTTCTTC; cdr3_aa: CASSASSGIREQFF
j_call: TRBJ1-2; d_call: TRBD1; clone_size: .; cdr3_length: 13; v_call: TRBV29-1; cdr3_nt: TGCAGCGCCGGACAGGGGGCTACCTATGGCTACACCTTC; cdr3_aa: CSAGQGATYGYTF
j_call: TRBJ1-5; d_call: .; clone_size: .; cdr3_length: 14; v_call: TRBV5-8; cdr3_nt: TGTGCCAGCAGCAGAGGCTCGAGCAATCAGCCCCAGCATTTT; cdr3_aa: CASSRGSSNQPQHF
j_call: TRBJ2-7; d_call: .; clone_size: .; cdr3_length: 15; v_call: TRBV7-2; cdr3_nt: TGTGCCAGCAGCTCATCGGCGGGGAACTCCTACGAGCAGTACTTC; cdr3_aa: CASSSSAGNSYEQYF
j_call: TRBJ1-2; d_call: .; clone_size: few; cdr3_length: 16; v_call: TRBV10-2; cdr3_nt: TGCGCCAGCAGCGATCAGCGGTTAAAAGCTAACTATGGCTACACCTTC; cdr3_aa: CASSDQRLKANYGYTF
j_call: TRBJ1-2; d_call: .; clone_size: .; cdr3_length: 13; v_call: TRBV29-1; cdr3_nt: TGCAGCGTTGAAGAGGGGCCTGTCTATGGCTACACCTTC; cdr3_aa: CSVEEGPVYGYTF
j_call: TRBJ1-2; d_call: TRBD1; clone_size: .; cdr3_length: 14; v_call: TRBV19; cdr3_nt: TGTGCCAGTACTTCGACAGGGGGCGCAGGTGGCTACACCTTC; cdr3_aa: CASTSTGGAGGYTF
j_call: TRBJ2-1; d_call: TRBD2; clone_size: .; cdr3_length: 16; v_call: TRBV11-2; cdr3_nt: TGTGCCAGCAGCTTAAGGCTAGCGGGGGTATACAATGAGCAGTTCTTC; cdr3_aa: CASSLRLAGVYNEQFF
j_call: TRBJ2-5; d_call: .; clone_size: .; cdr3_length: 13; v_call: TRBV12-3/TRBV12-4; cdr3_nt: TGTGCCAGCAGAAGTCGACAGAAAGAGACCCAGTACTTC; cdr3_aa: CASRSRQKETQYF
j_call: TRBJ1-1; d_call: TRBD1; clone_size: .; cdr3_length: 13; v_call: TRBV27; cdr3_nt: TGTGCCAGCAGTGCACAGGGGGCCACTGAAGCTTTCTTT; cdr3_aa: CASSAQGATEAFF
j_call: TRBJ2-3; d_call: .; clone_size: once; cdr3_length: 17; v_call: TRBV5-1; cdr3_nt: TGCGCCAGCAGCTTTCATCGCTCTCGCGGGGCGGCAGATACGCAGTATTTT; cdr3_aa: CASSFHRSRGAADTQYF
j_call: TRBJ2-3; d_call: TRBD2; clone_size: .; cdr3_length: 16; v_call: TRBV4-1; cdr3_nt: TGCGCCAGCAGCCAAGGCGGTAGCGGGGGGGTAGATACGCAGTATTTT; cdr3_aa: CASSQGGSGGVDTQYF
j_call: TRBJ2-7; d_call: .; clone_size: .; cdr3_length: 11; v_call: TRBV2; cdr3_nt: TGTGCCAGCAGTGAGTATGACGAGCAGTACTTC; cdr3_aa: CASSEYDEQYF
j_call: TRBJ1-1; d_call: .; clone_size: .; cdr3_length: 13; v_call: TRBV7-2; cdr3_nt: TGTGCCAGCAGCCCCTTAATGAACACTGAAGCTTTCTTT; cdr3_aa: CASSPLMNTEAFF
j_call: TRBJ2-1; d_call: .; clone_size: .; cdr3_length: 16; v_call: TRBV3-1/TRBV3-2; cdr3_nt: TGTGCCAGCAGCCAAGGAATATTACGGACGGAGGAGAGACAGTTCTTC; cdr3_aa: CASSQGILRTEERQFF
j_call: TRBJ2-3; d_call: TRBD2; clone_size: few; cdr3_length: 16; v_call: TRBV5-1; cdr3_nt: TGCGCCAGCAGCCCGGCGGGGGACCTAAGCACAGATACGCAGTATTTT; cdr3_aa: CASSPAGDLSTDTQYF
j_call: TRBJ1-5; d_call: .; clone_size: .; cdr3_length: 14; v_call: TRBV7-2; cdr3_nt: TGTGCCAGCAGCTTAGAGCGGGGGTATCAGCCCCAGCATTTT; cdr3_aa: CASSLERGYQPQHF
j_call: TRBJ2-3; d_call: TRBD1; clone_size: .; cdr3_length: 17; v_call: TRBV25-1; cdr3_nt: TGTGCCAGCAGTGACCCCAGGGACAGGGAGGGCACAGATACGCAGTATTTT; cdr3_aa: CASSDPRDREGTDTQYF
j_call: TRBJ2-5; d_call: TRBD1; clone_size: .; cdr3_length: 13; v_call: TRBV11-2; cdr3_nt: TGTGCCAGCAGCAATACAGGGGCAAGGACCCAGTACTTC; cdr3_aa: CASSNTGARTQYF
j_call: TRBJ1-2; d_call: .; clone_size: .; cdr3_length: 16; v_call: TRBV28; cdr3_nt: TGTGCCAGCAGTTTCTGGTCGGCGCAGGTTAACTATGGCTACACCTTC; cdr3_aa: CASSFWSAQVNYGYTF
j_call: TRBJ2-2; d_call: TRBD2; clone_size: few; cdr3_length: 16; v_call: TRBV14; cdr3_nt: TGTGCCAGCAGCCGACTAGCGGGGGGAATCACCGGGGAGCTGTTTTTT; cdr3_aa: CASSRLAGGITGELFF
j_call: TRBJ2-7; d_call: TRBD1; clone_size: once; cdr3_length: 14; v_call: TRBV6-5; cdr3_nt: TGTGCCAGCCAGAGACAGGGGTTTGTGTACGAGCAGTACTTC; cdr3_aa: CASQRQGFVYEQYF
j_call: TRBJ2-7; d_call: .; clone_size: few; cdr3_length: 15; v_call: TRBV10-1; cdr3_nt: TGCGCCAGCAGCCTGACCTCCGGGAGCTCCTACGAGCAGTACTTC; cdr3_aa: CASSLTSGSSYEQYF
j_call: TRBJ2-3; d_call: TRBD1; clone_size: few; cdr3_length: 14; v_call: TRBV5-1; cdr3_nt: TGCGCCAGCAGCTGGGGACAGACTGGAGATACGCAGTATTTT; cdr3_aa: CASSWGQTGDTQYF
j_call: TRBJ2-5; d_call: TRBD2; clone_size: once; cdr3_length: 18; v_call: TRBV10-3; cdr3_nt: TGTGCCATCAGTGAGATCCTAGCGGGGTCACAGGGCGGGGAGACCCAGTACTTC; cdr3_aa: CAISEILAGSQGGETQYF
j_call: TRBJ2-1; d_call: TRBD2; clone_size: .; cdr3_length: 14; v_call: TRBV19; cdr3_nt: TGTGCCAGTGAGGATTGGGGGGGCTACAATGAGCAGTTCTTC; cdr3_aa: CASEDWGGYNEQFF
j_call: TRBJ2-4; d_call: TRBD2; clone_size: .; cdr3_length: 17; v_call: TRBV5-1; cdr3_nt: TGCGCCAGCAGCTTGGCGGCTAGCGGGGGGGCCGCGGACATTCAGTACTTC; cdr3_aa: CASSLAASGGAADIQYF
j_call: TRBJ1-5; d_call: .; clone_size: .; cdr3_length: 19; v_call: TRBV12-5; cdr3_nt: TGTGCTAGTGGCCCCCCCCGACCCCCTTGGGGCTATAGCAATCAGCCCCAGCATTTT; cdr3_aa: CASGPPRPPWGYSNQPQHF
j_call: TRBJ1-6; d_call: TRBD1; clone_size: .; cdr3_length: 14; v_call: TRBV6-5; cdr3_nt: TGTGCCAGCAGCCCCGGACAGGTGGATTCACCCCTCCACTTT; cdr3_aa: CASSPGQVDSPLHF
j_call: TRBJ2-5; d_call: .; clone_size: .; cdr3_length: 17; v_call: TRBV11-2; cdr3_nt: TGTGCCAGCAGCTTAGATCACCGGGGTAGGGGGCAAGAGACCCAGTACTTC; cdr3_aa: CASSLDHRGRGQETQYF
j_call: TRBJ1-1; d_call: .; clone_size: few; cdr3_length: 13; v_call: TRBV18; cdr3_nt: TGTGCCAGCTCACAGGGAGAGAACACTGAAGTTTTCTTT; cdr3_aa: CASSQGENTEVFF
j_call: TRBJ2-7; d_call: .; clone_size: .; cdr3_length: 15; v_call: TRBV4-2; cdr3_nt: TGTGCCAGCAGCCAATTCCCATCAGGCACATCCGAGCAGTACTTC; cdr3_aa: CASSQFPSGTSEQYF
j_call: TRBJ1-2; d_call: .; clone_size: few; cdr3_length: 14; v_call: TRBV7-9; cdr3_nt: TGTGCCAGCAGCTTAGAACAGTATAACTATGGCTACACCTTC; cdr3_aa: CASSLEQYNYGYTF
j_call: TRBJ1-6; d_call: .; clone_size: few; cdr3_length: 13; v_call: TRBV19; cdr3_nt: TGTGCCAGTAGTATACAGGGTAATTCACCCCTCCACTTT; cdr3_aa: CASSIQGNSPLHF
j_call: TRBJ2-7; d_call: TRBD2; clone_size: .; cdr3_length: 15; v_call: TRBV18; cdr3_nt: TGTGCCAGCTCACCCCCGGGACTAGCGGTCTACGAGCAGTACTTC; cdr3_aa: CASSPPGLAVYEQYF
j_call: TRBJ1-5; d_call: .; clone_size: .; cdr3_length: 15; v_call: TRBV6-6; cdr3_nt: TGTGCCAGCAGTTACTCGAGGGCTAGCAATCAGCCCCAGCATTTT; cdr3_aa: CASSYSRASNQPQHF
j_call: TRBJ1-1; d_call: .; clone_size: .; cdr3_length: 13; v_call: TRBV6-5; cdr3_nt: TGTGCCAGCAGACGGGGTGAAGGGACTGAAGCTTTCTTT; cdr3_aa: CASRRGEGTEAFF
j_call: TRBJ1-2; d_call: .; clone_size: .; cdr3_length: 15; v_call: TRBV5-6; cdr3_nt: TGTGCCAGCAGCTTGGCCAGGCAGCGGAACTATGGCTACACCTTC; cdr3_aa: CASSLARQRNYGYTF
j_call: TRBJ2-1; d_call: .; clone_size: .; cdr3_length: 14; v_call: TRBV19; cdr3_nt: TGTGCCAGTAGTATAGGGCAGGTATACAATGAGCAGTTCTTC; cdr3_aa: CASSIGQVYNEQFF
j_call: TRBJ2-1; d_call: .; clone_size: .; cdr3_length: 15; v_call: TRBV6-5; cdr3_nt: TGTGCCAGCAGTTACAGTGGGAGCTCCTACAATGAGCAGTTCTTC; cdr3_aa: CASSYSGSSYNEQFF
j_call: TRBJ2-5; d_call: TRBD2; clone_size: few; cdr3_length: 14; v_call: TRBV7-9; cdr3_nt: TGTGCCAGCAGCTTCGCTAGCGGGCAAGAGACCCAGTACTTC; cdr3_aa: CASSFASGQETQYF
j_call: TRBJ2-3; d_call: .; clone_size: few; cdr3_length: 14; v_call: TRBV14; cdr3_nt: TGTGCCAGCAAACCTCTGACAGGCACAGATACGCAGTATTTT; cdr3_aa: CASKPLTGTDTQYF
j_call: TRBJ1-5; d_call: .; clone_size: .; cdr3_length: 13; v_call: TRBV7-9; cdr3_nt: TGTGCCAGCAGCTTTTTGGAGGATCAGCCCCAGCATTTT; cdr3_aa: CASSFLEDQPQHF
j_call: TRBJ2-1; d_call: .; clone_size: .; cdr3_length: 15; v_call: TRBV11-2; cdr3_nt: TGTGCCAGCAGCTTAGATCGTCGACGGCTGGAGGAGCAGTTCTTC; cdr3_aa: CASSLDRRRLEEQFF
j_call: TRBJ2-2; d_call: .; clone_size: .; cdr3_length: 15; v_call: TRBV5-4; cdr3_nt: TGTGCCAGCAGCTTCGGGAGAGAGAACACCGGGGAGCTGTTTTTT; cdr3_aa: CASSFGRENTGELFF